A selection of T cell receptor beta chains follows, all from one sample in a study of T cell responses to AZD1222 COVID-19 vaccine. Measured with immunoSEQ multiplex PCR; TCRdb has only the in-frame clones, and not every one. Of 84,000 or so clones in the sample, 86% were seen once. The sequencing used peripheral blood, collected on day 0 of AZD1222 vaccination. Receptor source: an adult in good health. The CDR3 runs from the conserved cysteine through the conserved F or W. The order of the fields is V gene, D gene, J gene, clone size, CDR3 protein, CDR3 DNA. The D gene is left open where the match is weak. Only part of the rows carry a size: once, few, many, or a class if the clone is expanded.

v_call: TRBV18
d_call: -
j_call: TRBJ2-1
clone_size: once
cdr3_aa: CASSPTLGTHNEQFF
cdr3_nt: TGTGCCAGCTCACCGACTCTCGGGACCCACAATGAGCAGTTCTTC

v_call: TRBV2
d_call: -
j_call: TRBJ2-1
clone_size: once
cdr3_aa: CASSVRGEQFF
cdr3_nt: TGTGCCAGCAGTGTCAGGGGAGAGCAGTTCTTC

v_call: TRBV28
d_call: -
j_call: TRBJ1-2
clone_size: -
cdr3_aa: CASSLGQSNYGYTF
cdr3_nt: TGTGCCAGCAGTTTAGGACAGTCTAACTATGGCTACACCTTC

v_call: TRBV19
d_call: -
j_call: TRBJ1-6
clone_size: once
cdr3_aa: CASSRTANNSPLHF
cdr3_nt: TGTGCCAGTAGCCGGACAGCTAATAATTCACCCCTCCACTTT

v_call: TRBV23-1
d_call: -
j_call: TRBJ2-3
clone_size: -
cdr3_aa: CASSQFRQYF
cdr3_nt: TGCGCCAGCAGTCAATTCAGGCAGTATTTT

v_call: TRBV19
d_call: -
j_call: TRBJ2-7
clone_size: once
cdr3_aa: CASSIGSRRYEQYF
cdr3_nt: TGTGCCAGTAGTATTGGGTCCCGCCGATACGAGCAGTACTTC

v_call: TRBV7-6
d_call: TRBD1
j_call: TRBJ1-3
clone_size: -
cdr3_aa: CASSLASPGQGNSGNTIYF
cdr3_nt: TGTGCCAGCAGCTTAGCTTCGCCGGGACAGGGGAATTCTGGAAACACCATATATTTT

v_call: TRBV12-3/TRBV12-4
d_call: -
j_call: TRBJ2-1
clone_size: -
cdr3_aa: CASSFYNEQFF
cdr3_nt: TGTGCCAGCAGTTTCTACAATGAGCAGTTCTTC

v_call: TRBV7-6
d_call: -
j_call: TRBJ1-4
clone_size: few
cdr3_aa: CASSLEVPQKLFF
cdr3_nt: TGTGCCAGCAGCTTGGAGGTCCCCCAAAAACTGTTTTTT

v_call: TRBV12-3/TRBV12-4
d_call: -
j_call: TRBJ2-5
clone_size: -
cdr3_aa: CASKLGEEETQYF
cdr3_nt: TGTGCCAGCAAGTTGGGTGAGGAAGAGACCCAGTACTTC

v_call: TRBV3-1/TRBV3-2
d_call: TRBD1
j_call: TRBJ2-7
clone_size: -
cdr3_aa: CASTGTGGLSEQYF
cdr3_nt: TGTGCCAGCACAGGGACAGGGGGCTTGAGCGAGCAGTACTTC

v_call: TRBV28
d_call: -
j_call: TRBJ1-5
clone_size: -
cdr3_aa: CASRTTGFRSNQPQHF
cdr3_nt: TGTGCCAGCAGGACGACCGGATTTCGTAGCAATCAGCCCCAGCATTTT

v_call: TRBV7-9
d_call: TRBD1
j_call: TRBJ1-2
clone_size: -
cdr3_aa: CASSPGQGVAGYTF
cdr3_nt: TGTGCCAGCAGCCCGGGACAGGGGGTTGCGGGCTACACCTTC

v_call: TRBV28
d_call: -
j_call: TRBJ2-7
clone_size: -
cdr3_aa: CASSLWGTTYEQYF
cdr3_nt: TGTGCCAGCAGTTTATGGGGGACAACCTACGAGCAGTACTTC

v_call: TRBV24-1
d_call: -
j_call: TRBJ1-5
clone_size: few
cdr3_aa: CATSVAGSGQPQHF
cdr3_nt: TGTGCCACCAGTGTCGCCGGGTCCGGACAGCCCCAGCATTTT

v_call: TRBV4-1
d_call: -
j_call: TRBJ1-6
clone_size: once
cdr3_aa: CASSQVTGGNSPLHF
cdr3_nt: TGCGCCAGCAGCCAAGTGACCGGGGGTAATTCACCCCTCCACTTT

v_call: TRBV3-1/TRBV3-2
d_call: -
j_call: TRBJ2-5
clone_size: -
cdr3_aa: CASENQETQYF
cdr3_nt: TGTGCCAGCGAGAATCAAGAGACCCAGTACTTC